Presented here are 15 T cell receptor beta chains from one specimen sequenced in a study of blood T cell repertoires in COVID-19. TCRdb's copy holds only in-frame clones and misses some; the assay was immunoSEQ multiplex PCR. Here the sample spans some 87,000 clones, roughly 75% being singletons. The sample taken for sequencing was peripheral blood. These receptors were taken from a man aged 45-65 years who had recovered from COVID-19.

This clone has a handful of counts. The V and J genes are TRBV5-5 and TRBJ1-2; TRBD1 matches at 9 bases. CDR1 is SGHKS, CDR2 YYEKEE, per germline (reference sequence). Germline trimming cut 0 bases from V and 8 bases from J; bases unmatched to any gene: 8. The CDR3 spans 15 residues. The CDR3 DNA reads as TGTGCCAGCAGCTTGGCCCCTACAGGGGGCCTAGGCTACACCTTC. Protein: CASSLAPTGGLGYTF.

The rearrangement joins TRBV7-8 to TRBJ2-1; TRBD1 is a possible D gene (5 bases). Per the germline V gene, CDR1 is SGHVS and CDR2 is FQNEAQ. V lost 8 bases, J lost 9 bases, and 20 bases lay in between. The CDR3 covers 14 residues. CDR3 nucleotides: TGTGCCAGCGCACGTCATAGTGGGGCCGCTGAGCAGTTCTTC. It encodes CASARHSGAAEQFF. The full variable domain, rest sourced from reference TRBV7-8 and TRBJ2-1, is GAGVSQSPRYKVAKRGQDVALRCDPISGHVSLFWYQQALGQGPEFLTYFQNEAQLDKSGLPSDRFFAERPEGSVSTLKIQRTQQEDSAVYLCASARHSGAAEQFFGPGTRLTVL.

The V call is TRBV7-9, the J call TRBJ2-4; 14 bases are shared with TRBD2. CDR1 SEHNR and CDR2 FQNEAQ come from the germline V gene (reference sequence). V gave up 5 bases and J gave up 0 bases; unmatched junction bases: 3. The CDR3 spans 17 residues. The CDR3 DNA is TGTGCCAGCAGCCCGGGGACTAGCGGGGGAGCCAAAAACATTCAGTACTTC. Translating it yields CASSPGTSGGAKNIQYF.

CDR3 DNA sequence: TGTGCCACCAGTGAGGGACATAATACTGAAGCTTTCTTT. Its protein is CATSEGHNTEAFF. V usage is TRBV24-1 and J usage is TRBJ1-1; D possibly corresponds to TRBD1 (6 bases). This CDR3 has 13 amino acids. V lost 4 bases and J lost 5, with 10 bases in between. Germline V gives CDR1 KGHDR, CDR2 SFDVKD.

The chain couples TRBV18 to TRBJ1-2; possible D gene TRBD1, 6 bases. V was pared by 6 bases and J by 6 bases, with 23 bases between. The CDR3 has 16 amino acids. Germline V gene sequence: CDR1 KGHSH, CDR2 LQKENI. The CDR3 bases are TGTGCCAGCTCTTCGCTCAAACAGGGAGTTTTTAATGGCTACACCTTC. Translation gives CASSSLKQGVFNGYTF. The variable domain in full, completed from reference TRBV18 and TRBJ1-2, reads NAGVMQNPRHLVRRRGQEARLRCSPMKGHSHVYWYRQLPEEGLKFMVYLQKENIIDESGMPKERFSAEFPKEGPSILRIQQVVRGDSAAYFCASSSLKQGVFNGYTFGSGTRLTVV.

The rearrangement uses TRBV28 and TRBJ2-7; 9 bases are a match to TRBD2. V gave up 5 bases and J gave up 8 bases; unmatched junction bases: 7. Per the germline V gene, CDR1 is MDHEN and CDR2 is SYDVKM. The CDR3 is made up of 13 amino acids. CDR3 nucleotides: TGTGCCAGCAGTCCTGGACTAGCGAGGCAGCAGTACTTC. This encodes CASSPGLARQQYF.

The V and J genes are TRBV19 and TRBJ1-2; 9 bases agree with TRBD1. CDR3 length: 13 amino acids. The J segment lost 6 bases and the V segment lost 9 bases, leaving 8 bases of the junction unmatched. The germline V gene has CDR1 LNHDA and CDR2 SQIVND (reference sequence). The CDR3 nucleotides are TGTGCCAGCCGATTCGGGACAGGGAATGGCTACACCTTC. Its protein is CASRFGTGNGYTF.

The CDR3: CASSPKTGMNTEAFF. CDR3 in DNA: TGTGCCAGTAGTCCAAAGACAGGGATGAACACTGAAGCTTTCTTT. The chain employs TRBV19 and TRBJ1-1; 7 positions match TRBD1. This CDR3 region has 15 residues. After removal of 5 bases from V and 0 bases from J, the junction contained 6 bases not matched to a gene. Looked up from germline, CDR1 is LNHDA and CDR2 is SQIVND (reference sequence).

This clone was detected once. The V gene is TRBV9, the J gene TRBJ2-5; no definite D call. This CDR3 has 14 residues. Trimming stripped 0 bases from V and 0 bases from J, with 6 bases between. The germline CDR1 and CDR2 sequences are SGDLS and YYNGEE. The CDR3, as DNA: TGTGCCAGCAGCGTAGGGAGCTACCAAGAGACCCAGTACTTC. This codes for CASSVGSYQETQYF.

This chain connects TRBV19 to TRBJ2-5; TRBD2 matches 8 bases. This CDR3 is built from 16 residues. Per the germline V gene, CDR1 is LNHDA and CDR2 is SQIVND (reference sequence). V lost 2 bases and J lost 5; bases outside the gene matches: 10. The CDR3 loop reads CASSILGRGASETQYF. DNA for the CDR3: TGTGCCAGTAGTATACTGGGGCGGGGGGCCTCGGAGACCCAGTACTTC.

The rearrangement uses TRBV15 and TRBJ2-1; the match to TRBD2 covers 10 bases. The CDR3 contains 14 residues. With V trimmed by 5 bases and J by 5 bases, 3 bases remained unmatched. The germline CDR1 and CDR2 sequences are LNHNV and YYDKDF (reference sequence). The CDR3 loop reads CATSVGLADNEQFF. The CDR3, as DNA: TGTGCCACCAGCGTAGGACTAGCGGACAATGAGCAGTTCTTC.

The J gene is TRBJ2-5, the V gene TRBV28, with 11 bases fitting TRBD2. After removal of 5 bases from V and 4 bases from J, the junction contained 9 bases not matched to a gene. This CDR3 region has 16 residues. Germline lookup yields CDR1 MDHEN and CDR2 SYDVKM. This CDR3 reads CASSPRLAGLRETQYF. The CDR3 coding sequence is TGTGCCAGCAGTCCCCGACTAGCGGGATTGCGAGAGACCCAGTACTTC. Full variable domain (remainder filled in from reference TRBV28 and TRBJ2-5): DVKVTQSSRYLVKRTGEKVFLECVQDMDHENMFWYRQDPGLGLRLIYFSYDVKMKEKGDIPEGYSVSREKKERFSLILESASTNQTSMYLCASSPRLAGLRETQYFGPGTRLLVL.

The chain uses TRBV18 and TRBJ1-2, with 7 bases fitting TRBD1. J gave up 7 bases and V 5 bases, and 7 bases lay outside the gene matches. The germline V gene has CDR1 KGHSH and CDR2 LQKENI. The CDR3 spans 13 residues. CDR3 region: CASSSQGDRGYTF. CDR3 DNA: TGTGCCAGCTCATCCCAGGGGGATCGTGGCTACACCTTC.

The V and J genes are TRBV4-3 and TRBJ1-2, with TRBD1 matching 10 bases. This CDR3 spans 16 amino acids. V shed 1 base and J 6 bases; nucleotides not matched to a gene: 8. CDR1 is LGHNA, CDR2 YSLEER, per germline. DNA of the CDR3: TGCGCCAGCAGCCAAGTGACAGGGGGCGCAGAGGATGGCTACACCTTC. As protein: CASSQVTGGAEDGYTF.

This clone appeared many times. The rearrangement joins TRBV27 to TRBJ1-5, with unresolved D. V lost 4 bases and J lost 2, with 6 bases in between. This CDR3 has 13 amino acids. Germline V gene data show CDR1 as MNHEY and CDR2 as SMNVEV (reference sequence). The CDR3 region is CASSYGGNQPQHF. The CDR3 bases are TGTGCCAGCAGTTACGGTGGCAATCAGCCCCAGCATTTT.